In this sample, the clone carrying this TCR beta chain turned up many times. What it binds is not known. TCRdb called the 5' RACE reads again in MiXCR, with one record for every CDR3 protein. The sample records 170,000 or so distinct CDR3 sequences, 25% to 40% being singletons. Germline V gene lookup returns CDR1 DFQATT and CDR2 SNEGSKA (reference sequence). V gave up 5 bases and J gave up 10 bases, with 10 bases separating them. The CDR3 runs to 10 residues. The data are from a study of T-cell memory formation after mild COVID-19. Findings and limits, study-wide: The authors left the SARS-CoV-2 specificity of second-wave clones peaking on day 37 unconfirmed. Among contracting clones, CD4+ were mainly CM/EM and CD8+ enriched in EMRA. Pre-infection memory already had some responding clones, implying cross-reactive memory joined.

The sample taken for sequencing was PBMCs or a T cell subset sorted from them (not recorded which). The chain carries TRBV20-1 and TRBJ2-3; a possible D gene is TRBD2 (5 bases). The receptor's source is an adult woman who had mild COVID-19 (a few samples of this study predate the infection). Cell type and time point are not known. The CDR3 loop is CSAEGVAQYF. CDR3 coding DNA: TGCAGTGCTGAGGGCGTGGCGCAGTATTTT.